One and the same sample provided the 20 T cell receptor beta chains below, sequenced in a study of Ad26.COV2.S vaccination and SARS-CoV-2 variants. TCRdb's copy holds only in-frame clones and misses some; the assay was immunoSEQ multiplex PCR. The sample includes about 260,000 clones, around nine tenths seen only once; the top ten take less than 3%. Treatment indicated: some 20 received Ad26.COV2.S at low or high dose, single or two shots; several received placebo; per-sample allocation not given. Specimen acquisition occurred on day 63 following the initial vaccine or placebo injection. The material was peripheral blood, obtained in a trial of Ad26.COV2.S vaccine versus placebo. The origin of the receptors is a person between 18 and 60 years old who received the Ad26.COV2.S COVID-19 vaccine or a placebo.

The chain carries TRBV5-4 and TRBJ1-6; no reliable D call. V was pared by 4 bases and J by 7 bases, with 15 bases between. CDR1 and CDR2 from the germline V gene are SGHNT and YYREEE (reference sequence). This CDR3 comprises 15 residues. This CDR3 reads CASSQRTANNSPLHF. DNA for the CDR3: TGTGCCAGCAGCCAACGGACGGCGAACAATTCACCCCTCCACTTT.

The chain couples TRBV12-3 or TRBV12-4 to TRBJ1-1; D is perhaps TRBD1 (5 bases). Trimming shortened V by 6 bases and J by 2 bases, and 10 bases separated the two germline ends. The CDR3 is 13 residues long. The CDR3 reads CASRIGANTEAFF. CDR3 sequence (DNA): TGTGCCAGCAGGATCGGGGCCAACACTGAAGCTTTCTTT.

The V gene is TRBV5-3, the J gene TRBJ2-5, with 14 bases aligning to TRBD2. TRBV5-3 carries the ORF label, with uncertain function. V gave up 4 bases and J gave up 0 bases; unmatched junction bases: 8. The CDR3 is 18 residues long. The CDR3 protein is CARSHGLAGGPYQETQYF. In nucleotides, the CDR3 is TGTGCCAGAAGCCACGGACTAGCGGGAGGCCCGTACCAAGAGACCCAGTACTTC.

The chain links TRBV12-3 or TRBV12-4 to TRBJ1-2; possible D gene TRBD1, 6 bases. The CDR3 has 12 amino acids. The CDR3 region has the DNA TGTGTCACAGAGCCCCAGGGGAATGGCTACACCTTC. Translated: CVTEPQGNGYTF.

The CDR3 loop is CASSWGGATNEKLFF. CDR3 in DNA: TGTGCCAGCAGCTGGGGGGGAGCAACTAATGAAAAACTGTTTTTT. The genes are TRBV27 and TRBJ1-4; a possible D gene is TRBD1 (5 bases). Between the trimmed V and J ends, which lost 6 bases and 0 bases, there was a span of 11 bases. Germline CDR1 and CDR2: MNHEY and SMNVEV (reference sequence). The CDR3 runs to 15 residues.

This clone was seen a single time. The chain recombines TRBV6-4 with TRBJ1-2; D unclear. Per germline, CDR1 MRHNA and CDR2 SNTAGT. Trimming removed 0 bases from V and 8 bases from J, with 13 bases in between. This CDR3 spans 14 amino acids. For the CDR3, the DNA is TGTGCCAGCAGTGACTCCTTGATGACTGGGGGCTACACCTTC. This translates into CASSDSLMTGGYTF.

This sequence joins TRBV7-9 and TRBJ2-3; no clear D. Germline CDR1 reads SEHNR; CDR2 reads FQNEAQ (reference sequence). The CDR3 is 15 residues long. V shed 2 bases and J shed 0 bases, with 9 bases lying between them. CDR3 coding DNA: TGTGCCAGCAGCTTACGTCAGGCTAGCACAGATACGCAGTATTTT. Protein product: CASSLRQASTDTQYF.

This clone came up once. The gene calls are TRBV19 and TRBJ1-5; weak D call: TRBD1 (5 bases). The ends were cut back, 8 bases at V and 9 bases at J, with 20 bases in the middle. Per germline, CDR1 LNHDA and CDR2 SQIVND (reference sequence). This CDR3 spans 14 amino acids. The CDR3 nucleotides read TGTGCCAGTGACGTAGGACTGCTCGGGGGGCCCCAGCATTTT. Amino acids: CASDVGLLGGPQHF.

The V and J genes are TRBV5-1 and TRBJ1-1; D unresolved. The CDR3 has 14 residues. Trimming stripped 3 bases from V and 4 bases from J, with 13 bases between. CDR1 is SGHRS and CDR2 is YFSETQ in the germline V gene. CDR3: CASSSIWGGTEAFF. The CDR3 DNA is TGCGCCAGCAGCTCGATATGGGGTGGCACTGAAGCTTTCTTT.

The V and J genes are TRBV2 and TRBJ2-5; D gene uncertain. Germline CDR1 is SNHLY and CDR2 is FYNNEI. Trimming shortened V by 6 bases and J by 5 bases, and 16 bases separated the two germline ends. This CDR3 spans 14 amino acids. The CDR3 DNA reads TGTGCCAGCAGGGGCTCCGCCGTGGGGGAGACCCAGTACTTC. Amino acid sequence: CASRGSAVGETQYF.

V usage is TRBV19 and J usage is TRBJ2-1; D might be TRBD1 (5 bases). CDR1 is LNHDA, CDR2 SQIVND, per germline (reference sequence). V was clipped by 7 bases and J by 0 bases, with 16 bases between them. This CDR3 is built from 16 residues. CDR3 protein: CASTLRGHSSYNEQFF. Here the CDR3 DNA reads TGTGCCAGTACCCTAAGGGGCCATAGCTCCTACAATGAGCAGTTCTTC.

The V call is TRBV5-4, the J call TRBJ2-1, with 8 bases lining up with TRBD1. The V gene end was trimmed by 0 bases and the J gene end by 9 bases; junction bases not matched to a gene: 8. Germline-derived CDR1 and CDR2 are SGHNT and YYREEE (reference sequence). This CDR3 comprises 15 residues. CDR3 sequence: CASSLVAQGAGEQFF. DNA for the CDR3: TGTGCCAGCAGCTTGGTAGCGCAGGGGGCAGGTGAGCAGTTCTTC.

The V and J genes are TRBV6-5 and TRBJ1-1; TRBD1 might be the D (5 bases). Germline V gene lookup returns CDR1 MNHEY and CDR2 SVGAGI. V lost 6 bases and J lost 1, with 15 bases in between. This CDR3 comprises 15 residues. The CDR3 sequence is CASRSPRQRNTEAFF. CDR3 bases: TGTGCCAGCAGAAGCCCCCGACAGAGGAACACTGAAGCTTTCTTT.

The V gene is TRBV5-4, the J gene TRBJ2-3, with 9 positions matching TRBD1. The germline gives CDR1 SGHNT, CDR2 YYREEE (reference sequence). CDR3 size: 15 residues. With 1 base clipped from V and 2 bases from J, the junction kept 2 bases outside the gene matches. CDR3 loop: CASSLKQGATDTQYF. The CDR3 bases are TGTGCCAGCAGCTTGAAACAGGGGGCCACAGATACGCAGTATTTT.

This clone has a single count. The chain links TRBV6-1 to TRBJ2-4, with D possibly matching TRBD2 (5 bases). The V end lost 1 base, the J end lost 0 bases, and 7 bases lay between the germline ends. The CDR3 is 15 residues long. Germline V lookup: CDR1 MNHNS, CDR2 SASEGT. The CDR3 reads CASSEGLLAKNIQYF. Here the CDR3 DNA reads TGTGCCAGCAGTGAAGGACTATTAGCCAAAAACATTCAGTACTTC.

The J gene is TRBJ2-2, the V gene TRBV29-1; D is possibly TRBD1 (6 bases). Trimming removed 4 bases at V and 1 base at J, with 10 bases between. CDR1 SQVTM and CDR2 ANQGSEA come from the germline V gene. This CDR3 has 14 residues. The CDR3 reads CSVGRQVNTGELFF. Written as DNA, the CDR3 is TGCAGCGTTGGAAGACAGGTGAACACCGGGGAGCTGTTTTTT.

The V gene is TRBV29-1, the J gene TRBJ2-1; D is undetermined. CDR3 length: 11 residues. The germline V and J ends were trimmed by 4 bases and 9 bases, with 10 bases remaining between them. Germline lookup yields CDR1 SQVTM and CDR2 ANQGSEA. The CDR3 DNA follows: TGCAGCGTTGCCCCTGGCGGTGAGCAGTTCTTC. Encoded protein: CSVAPGGEQFF.

The V gene is TRBV4-2, the J gene TRBJ2-3, with D maybe TRBD2 (6 bases). Germline CDR1 LGHNA, CDR2 YNFKEQ. Trimming took off 0 bases at V and 2 bases at J, with 12 bases between the two ends. The CDR3 is made up of 16 amino acids. CDR3 coding DNA: TGTGCCAGCAGCCAAGAATGGCGGGGAGCCACAGATACGCAGTATTTT. Its protein product is CASSQEWRGATDTQYF.

DNA of the CDR3: TGTGCCAGCAGTGAATTAGGCAGGGTAGATGAGCAGTTCTTC. Its translation is CASSELGRVDEQFF. This chain uses TRBV25-1 with TRBJ2-1, with a possible D match to TRBD1 (5 bases). Germline V gene sequence: CDR1 MGHDK, CDR2 SYGVNS. The CDR3 is 14 amino acids. V was cut by 1 base and J by 8 bases, with 12 bases left in between.

The rearrangement joins TRBV6-5 to TRBJ1-2; D is undetermined. The CDR3 spans 14 residues. Trimming took off 6 bases at V and 6 bases at J, with 17 bases between the two ends. Germline CDR1 MNHEY, CDR2 SVGAGI. CDR3 in amino acids: CASSVSLSGDGYTF. The CDR3 DNA follows: TGTGCCAGCAGCGTTAGCTTGTCCGGGGATGGCTACACCTTC.